This is a list of T cell receptor beta chains from one sample in a study of cytomegalovirus exposure and HLA in healthy donors. The assay was immunoSEQ multiplex PCR, and TCRdb's table has in-frame clones only and misses some. The sample contains 180,000 or so clones, 86% of which appear only once. The sample taken for sequencing was PBMCs. The receptors stem from a man between 18 and 29 years old in good health and CMV-seropositive. The CDR3 runs from the conserved cysteine through the conserved F or W. The D gene is left open where the match is weak. The size of a clone is reported for some rows only, either as once, few or many, or as a class for expanded clones.

v_call	clone_size	cdr3_length	d_call	j_call	cdr3_aa	cdr3_nt
TRBV11-2	NA	16	TRBD1	TRBJ2-7	CASSFRQFDRGAQQYF	TGTGCCAGCAGCTTCCGACAATTCGACAGGGGAGCTCAGCAGTACTTC
TRBV4-2	NA	16	NA	TRBJ2-7	CASSQDGGQINYEQYF	TGTGCCAGCAGCCAAGATGGTGGACAGATCAACTACGAGCAGTACTTC
TRBV2	NA	14	TRBD1	TRBJ2-7	CASTAGQGSYEQYF	TGTGCCAGCACCGCTGGACAGGGCTCCTACGAGCAGTACTTC
TRBV6-5	NA	14	NA	TRBJ2-7	CASSILGLGYEQYF	TGTGCCAGCAGTATTCTCGGACTTGGCTATGAGCAGTACTTC
TRBV6-5	NA	13	TRBD1	TRBJ1-2	CASTRGTGSAYTF	TGTGCCAGCACTAGAGGGACAGGGTCGGCCTACACCTTC
TRBV29-1	few	14	NA	TRBJ2-2	CSVGNRDYTGELFF	TGCAGCGTTGGTAACCGGGACTACACCGGGGAGCTGTTTTTT
TRBV5-1	NA	11	NA	TRBJ2-2	CASSFREELFF	TGCGCCAGCAGCTTCCGCGAGGAGCTGTTTTTT
TRBV5-1	NA	18	TRBD2	TRBJ2-2	CASSPGLAGGRVTGELFF	TGCGCCAGCAGCCCGGGACTAGCGGGAGGGCGCGTCACCGGGGAGCTGTTTTTT
TRBV7-9	few	14	TRBD1	TRBJ1-2	CASSVGQGASGYTF	TGTGCCAGCAGCGTAGGACAGGGGGCCTCTGGCTACACCTTC
TRBV2	NA	13	NA	TRBJ2-3	CASSGETADTQYF	TGTGCCAGCAGTGGGGAGACGGCAGATACGCAGTATTTT
TRBV28	NA	15	NA	TRBJ2-1	CASRFVHSSYNEQFF	TGTGCCAGCAGATTCGTTCATAGCTCCTACAATGAGCAGTTCTTC
TRBV28	NA	15	TRBD1	TRBJ2-1	CASSYPGDRGYEQFF	TGTGCCAGCAGTTACCCGGGGGACAGGGGCTATGAGCAGTTCTTC
TRBV28	NA	13	NA	TRBJ1-2	CASSLGGNYGYTF	TGTGCCAGCAGTTTAGGCGGGAACTATGGCTACACCTTC
TRBV11-2	NA	14	NA	TRBJ2-2	CASRSMVQYGELFF	TGTGCCAGCCGATCCATGGTTCAGTACGGGGAGCTGTTTTTT
TRBV9	NA	11	NA	TRBJ1-2	CASSGQFGYTF	TGTGCCAGCAGCGGACAGTTTGGCTACACCTTC
TRBV7-9	NA	15	NA	TRBJ2-2	CASSFTGVHTGELFF	TGTGCCAGCAGCTTTACGGGGGTACACACCGGGGAGCTGTTTTTT
TRBV4-3	NA	15	NA	TRBJ2-7	CASSHLGTGQDEQYF	TGCGCCAGCAGCCACCTGGGAACAGGTCAGGACGAGCAGTACTTC
TRBV7-2	NA	17	TRBD2	TRBJ2-6	CASSLAGGFSGANVLTF	TGTGCCAGCAGCTTAGCGGGGGGGTTCTCTGGGGCCAACGTCCTGACTTTC
TRBV6-1	NA	15	TRBD1	TRBJ1-1	CASSVEDRAITEAFF	TGTGCCAGCAGTGTAGAGGACAGGGCGATCACTGAAGCTTTCTTT
TRBV27	many	15	TRBD2	TRBJ2-1	CASSFTSGGRGEQFF	TGTGCCAGCAGTTTTACTAGCGGGGGGCGGGGTGAGCAGTTCTTC
TRBV28	NA	15	NA	TRBJ1-5	CASSFRQLNNQPQHF	TGTGCCAGCAGTTTTCGACAGCTCAACAATCAGCCCCAGCATTTT
TRBV5-1	NA	15	NA	TRBJ2-5	CASGQLTGTQETQYF	TGCGCCAGCGGACAACTTACAGGAACCCAAGAGACCCAGTACTTC
TRBV6-5	NA	12	TRBD1	TRBJ1-1	CASSTGDSEAFF	TGTGCCAGCAGCACAGGGGACTCTGAAGCTTTCTTT
TRBV28	NA	12	NA	TRBJ2-3	CASEKGTDTQYF	TGTGCCAGCGAGAAAGGCACAGATACGCAGTATTTT
TRBV23-1	NA	15	NA	TRBJ1-6	CARISTRFNGSPLHF	TGCGCCAGGATCTCGACGAGGTTTAATGGTTCACCCCTCCACTTT
TRBV4-3	once	14	NA	TRBJ2-7	CASSQGSSGYEQYF	TGCGCCAGCAGCCAAGGTAGTAGCGGCTACGAGCAGTACTTC
TRBV5-1	NA	15	TRBD1	TRBJ1-4	CASSSWTGEKEKLFF	TGCGCCAGCAGCTCCTGGACAGGAGAGAAGGAAAAACTGTTTTTT
TRBV19	NA	12	NA	TRBJ2-1	CASSGGYNEQFF	TGTGCCAGTAGTGGGGGGTACAATGAGCAGTTCTTC
TRBV9	few	15	NA	TRBJ2-7	CASSVGFTGYYEQYF	TGTGCCAGCAGCGTAGGCTTCACAGGCTACTACGAGCAGTACTTC
TRBV5-1	NA	13	TRBD1	TRBJ2-7	CASSRDRASEQYF	TGCGCCAGCAGTCGGGACAGGGCTAGCGAGCAGTACTTC
TRBV11-3	NA	15	TRBD1	TRBJ2-1	CASSFDRASYNEQFF	TGTGCCAGCAGCTTTGACAGGGCCTCCTACAATGAGCAGTTCTTC
TRBV29-1	NA	14	NA	TRBJ2-1	CSVYEGFSYNEQFF	TGCAGCGTTTATGAGGGTTTCTCCTACAATGAGCAGTTCTTC
TRBV19	NA	18	TRBD1	TRBJ1-4	CASSTTYRGLRTNEKLFF	TGTGCCAGTAGTACAACCTACAGGGGGCTAAGAACTAATGAAAAACTGTTTTTT
TRBV5-6	NA	19	NA	TRBJ1-4	CASSFTPGHPRGTNEKLFF	TGTGCCAGCAGCTTTACCCCGGGACACCCAAGAGGAACTAATGAAAAACTGTTTTTT
TRBV30	NA	10	NA	TRBJ1-6	CAWGPSPLHF	TGTGCCTGGGGGCCGTCACCCCTCCACTTT
TRBV6-5	NA	15	NA	TRBJ1-1	CASSLLTMGNTEAFF	TGTGCCAGCAGTCTACTAACGATGGGGAACACTGAAGCTTTCTTT
TRBV5-4	NA	16	TRBD1	TRBJ1-2	CASSLAGTGANYGYTF	TGTGCCAGCAGCTTGGCCGGGACAGGGGCAAACTATGGCTACACCTTC
TRBV4-1	NA	16	TRBD1	TRBJ2-7	CASSQGQGPGPYEQYF	TGCGCCAGCAGCCAAGGACAGGGGCCCGGTCCCTACGAGCAGTACTTC
TRBV6-5	NA	15	NA	TRBJ2-2	CASSYAEEGSGELFF	TGTGCCAGCAGTTACGCGGAGGAGGGCTCCGGGGAGCTGTTTTTT
TRBV27	NA	14	NA	TRBJ1-5	CASSSLQGNQPQHF	TGTGCCAGCAGTTCGCTACAGGGCAATCAGCCCCAGCATTTT
TRBV10-2	few	10	NA	TRBJ2-7	CAAGWNEQYF	TGCGCCGCGGGTTGGAACGAGCAGTACTTC
TRBV7-2	NA	15	TRBD2	TRBJ2-7	CASSSTSGREYEQYF	TGTGCCAGCAGCTCGACTAGCGGGAGGGAGTACGAGCAGTACTTC
TRBV7-9	NA	12	NA	TRBJ1-1	CASSSQNTEAFF	TGTGCCAGCAGCTCCCAAAACACTGAAGCTTTCTTT
TRBV29-1	NA	15	NA	TRBJ2-2	CSVGRAGVGTGELFF	TGCAGCGTTGGACGGGCAGGGGTCGGCACCGGGGAGCTGTTTTTT
TRBV6-5	NA	14	TRBD1	TRBJ1-1	CASSLQGQYTEAFF	TGTGCCAGCAGTTTACAGGGGCAGTACACTGAAGCTTTCTTT
TRBV21-1	NA	20	NA	TRBJ2-1	CASSISPGQGTGGASNEQFF	TGTGCCAGCAGCATCAGCCCGGGACAGGGAACCGGGGGGGCCTCAAATGAGCAGTTCTTC
TRBV5-1	NA	15	NA	TRBJ2-7	CASSLASQRVYEQYF	TGCGCCAGCAGCTTGGCGAGCCAGCGGGTCTACGAGCAGTACTTC
TRBV27	NA	17	TRBD2	TRBJ2-3	CASSSGLAGGIADTQYF	TGTGCCAGCAGTTCAGGACTAGCGGGGGGTATCGCAGATACGCAGTATTTT